This T cell receptor beta chain is drawn from a study of breast tumors, draining lymph nodes, adjacent tissues. TCRdb re-derived calls from the multiplex PCR reads in MiXCR, one entry per CDR3 protein. The table shows fewer than 200,000 distinct CDR3 sequences, with roughly 35% occurring only once. Axillary draining lymph nodes of breast cancer patients supplied the node samples. V lost 5 bases and J lost 10; bases outside the gene matches: 9. Germline V lookup: CDR1 SGHVS, CDR2 FQNEAQ. The CDR3 has 14 amino acids. The specimen was axillary lymph node tissue. The V gene is TRBV7-8, the J gene TRBJ2-1; 9 bases fit TRBD1. The receptor's source is a female donor with breast cancer. Some clones in this sample may be carry-over from other donors' samples. The CDR3 bases are TGTGCCAGCAGCCTACTACAGGGGGCAGGAGAGCAGTTCTTC. This codes for CASSLLQGAGEQFF.